This T cell receptor beta chain originates from a study of T cells generated in artificial thymic organoids (TCRdb year 2017). General notes on the study: In some experiments, thymic T cells were further FACS-purified to deplete CD4 immature single positive or double positive precursors. The TCR alpha and beta CDR3 repertoires of CD8 single positive T cells derived from in vitro artificial thymic organoids were compared with those of thymic and peripheral blood naive CD8 T cells. Displayed repertoire sequencing data were described as representative of three independent experiments.

Enrichment of primary CD8+ T cells was done with magnetic beads from the Miltenyi CD8+ T cell Isolation Kit. Organoid and thymic CD3+TCRalphabeta+CD8 single positive T cells were FACS sorted before RNA extraction. Total RNA was purified from about 40,000 to 200,000 sorted cells per sample with the RNeasy Micro kit, and quality checked on an Agilent RNA 6000 Nano chip. To release thymocytes, the researchers dissected thymic fragments, broke them apart by pipetting, and passed the material through a 70 um strainer. Note on this clonotype: Its antigen is not yet known. Base qualities were left out, and no much larger clone turns up one base away.

The junction carries 10 bases between V and J, which are trimmed by 0 bases and 8 bases respectively. Per the germline V gene (reference sequence), PRHDT is the CDR1 and FYEKMQ is the CDR2. Taken from cysteine to phenylalanine, the CDR3 has 13 residues. This entry keeps only the CDR3 DNA: 39 bases, framed from base 1. Overall study outcomes, separate from this receptor: The TCR clonotype diversity of organoid-derived CD8 single positive T cells was physiological and comparable to that of naive CD8 T cells from thymus and blood.

TCRalpha and TCRbeta libraries were amplified separately by semi-nested PCR with Advantage 2 and reverse primers in the TRAC or TRBC constant regions. First-strand cDNA synthesis used between roughly 3.5 and 550 ng of total RNA. TCR cDNA libraries were generated by 5'-RACE using the SMARTer PCR cDNA Synthesis kit, with a poly-dT primer for first-strand synthesis. The semi-nested reverse primers in the constant regions carried 5-nucleotide sample-specific barcodes, and the PCR products were cleaned up with the Zymo DNA Clean and Concentrator-5 kit. As many as ten barcoded samples were combined into a pool, ligated to Illumina adaptors, and sequenced on an Illumina MiSeq as 2 x 150 bp paired-end reads. As for the authors' bioinformatics: Demultiplexed reads were aligned using BLAT against a custom library containing all human TRAV, TRAJ, TRBV, TRBD and TRBJ combinations from IMGT. The best BLAT hits were picked using pslCDnaFilter (-maxAligns=1, -ignoreIntrons), and custom Perl scripts were used to calculate clonotype frequencies. In TCRdb, the public reads were trimmed at Q25 with fastp and aligned with MiXCR, with productive beta chains retained. Every entry covers one CDR3 protein and lists the most common genes and DNA from its rows. TCRdb's processing, not the study's, gives the V and J calls here. Across this sample there are under 2,500 distinct CDR3 sequences, with around 11% seen only once. The ten largest clones capture around 3% of the sample.

The chain links TRBV13 with TRBJ1-2, and perhaps TRBD1 as D gene, on 5 matching bases. This TCR was sampled from a human donor who gave cord blood stem cells for thymic organoid culture, a cardiac surgery patient who gave postnatal thymus, or a blood donor (not recorded which). The sample consisted of naive CD8+ T cells from the thymus. The cell subset or site label, read with the paper, signifies: CD3+TCRalphabeta+CD8SP T cells; for blood, CD45RO-CCR7+ naive CD8+ T cells. The nucleotide sequence is TGTGCCAGCAGCTTAGGCCGGGGGGGAGGCTACACCTTC. The encoded protein is CASSLGRGGGYTF.